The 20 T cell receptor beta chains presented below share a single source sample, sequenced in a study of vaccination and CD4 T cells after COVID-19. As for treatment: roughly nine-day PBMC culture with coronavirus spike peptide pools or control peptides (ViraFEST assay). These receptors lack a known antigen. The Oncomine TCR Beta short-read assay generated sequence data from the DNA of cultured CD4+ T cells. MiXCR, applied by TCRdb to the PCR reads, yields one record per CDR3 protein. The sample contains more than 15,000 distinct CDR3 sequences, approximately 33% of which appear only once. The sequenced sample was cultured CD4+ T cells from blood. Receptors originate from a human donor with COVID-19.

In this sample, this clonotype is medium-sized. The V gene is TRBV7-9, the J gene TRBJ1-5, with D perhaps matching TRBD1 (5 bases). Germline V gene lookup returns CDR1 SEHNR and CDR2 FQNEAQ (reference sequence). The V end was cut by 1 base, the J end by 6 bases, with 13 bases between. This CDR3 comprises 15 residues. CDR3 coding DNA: TGTGCCAGCAGCTTAGGATTAGGGGCGGGTCAGCCCCAGCATTTT. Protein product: CASSLGLGAGQPQHF.

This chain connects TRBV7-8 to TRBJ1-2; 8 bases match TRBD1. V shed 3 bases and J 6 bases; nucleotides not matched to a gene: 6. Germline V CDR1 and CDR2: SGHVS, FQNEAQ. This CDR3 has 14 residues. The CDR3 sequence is CASSFSGGADGYTF. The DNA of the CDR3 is TGTGCCAGCAGCTTCTCAGGGGGCGCGGATGGCTACACCTTC. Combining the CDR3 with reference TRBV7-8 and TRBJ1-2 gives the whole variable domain GAGVSQSPRYKVAKRGQDVALRCDPISGHVSLFWYQQALGQGPEFLTYFQNEAQLDKSGLPSDRFFAERPEGSVSTLKIQRTQQEDSAVYLCASSFSGGADGYTFGSGTRLTVV.

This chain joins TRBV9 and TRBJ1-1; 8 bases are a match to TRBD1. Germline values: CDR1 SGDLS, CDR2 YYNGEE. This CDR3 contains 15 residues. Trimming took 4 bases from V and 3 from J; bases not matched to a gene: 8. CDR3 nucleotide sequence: TGTGCCAGCAGCCCGACCCAGGGGGCTTACACTGAAGCTTTCTTT. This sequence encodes CASSPTQGAYTEAFF.

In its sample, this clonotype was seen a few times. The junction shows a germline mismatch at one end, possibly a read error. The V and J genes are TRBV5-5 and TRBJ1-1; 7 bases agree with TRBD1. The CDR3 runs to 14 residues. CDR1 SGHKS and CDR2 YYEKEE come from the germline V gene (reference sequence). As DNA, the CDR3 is TGCGCCAGCAGCCAGCAAACAGGGGACACTGAAGCTTTCTTT. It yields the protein CASSQQTGDTEAFF.

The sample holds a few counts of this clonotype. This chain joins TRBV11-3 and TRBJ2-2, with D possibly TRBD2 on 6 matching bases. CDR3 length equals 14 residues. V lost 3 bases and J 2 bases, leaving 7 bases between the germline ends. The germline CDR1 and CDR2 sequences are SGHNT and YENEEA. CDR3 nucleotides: TGTGCCAGCAGCTTCGGGGGAAACACCGGGGAGCTGTTTTTT. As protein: CASSFGGNTGELFF.

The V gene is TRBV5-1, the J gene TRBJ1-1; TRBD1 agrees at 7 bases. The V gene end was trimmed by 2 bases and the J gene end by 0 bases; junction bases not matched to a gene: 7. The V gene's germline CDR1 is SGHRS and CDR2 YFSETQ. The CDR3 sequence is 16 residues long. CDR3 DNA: TGCGCCAGCAGCTTAAGGGGGCCGGGTATGAACACTGAAGCTTTCTTT. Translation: CASSLRGPGMNTEAFF.

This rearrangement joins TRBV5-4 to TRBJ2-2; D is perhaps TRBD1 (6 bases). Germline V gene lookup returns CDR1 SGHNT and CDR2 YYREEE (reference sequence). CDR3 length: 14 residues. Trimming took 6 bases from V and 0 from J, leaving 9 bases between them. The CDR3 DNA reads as TGTGCCAGCAAACAGGGATCGAACACCGGGGAGCTGTTTTTT. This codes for CASKQGSNTGELFF.

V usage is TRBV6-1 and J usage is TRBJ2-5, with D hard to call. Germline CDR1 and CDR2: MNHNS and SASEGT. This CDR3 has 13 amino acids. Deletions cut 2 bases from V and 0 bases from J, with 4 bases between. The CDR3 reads CASSELNQETQYF. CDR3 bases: TGTGCCAGCAGTGAACTGAACCAAGAGACCCAGTACTTC.

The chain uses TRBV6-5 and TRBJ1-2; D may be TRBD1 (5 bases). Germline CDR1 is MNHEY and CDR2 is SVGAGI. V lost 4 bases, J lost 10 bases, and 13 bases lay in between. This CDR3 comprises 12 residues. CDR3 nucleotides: TGTGCCAGCAGTTTGGCAGGGAATATCTACACCTTC. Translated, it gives CASSLAGNIYTF.

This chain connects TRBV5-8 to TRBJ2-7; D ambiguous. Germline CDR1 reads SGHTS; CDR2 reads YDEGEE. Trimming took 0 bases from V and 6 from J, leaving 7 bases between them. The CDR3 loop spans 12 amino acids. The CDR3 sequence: CASSLVLIEQYF. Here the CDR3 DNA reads TGTGCCAGCAGCTTGGTGCTGATCGAGCAGTACTTC.

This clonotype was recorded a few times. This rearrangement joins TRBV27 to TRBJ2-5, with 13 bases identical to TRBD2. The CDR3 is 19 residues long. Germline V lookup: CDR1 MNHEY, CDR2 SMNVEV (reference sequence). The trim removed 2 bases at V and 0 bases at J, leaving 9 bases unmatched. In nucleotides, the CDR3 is TGTGCCAGCAGTTTAAAAGCGGGACTAGCGGGGACCTACCAAGAGACCCAGTACTTC. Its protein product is CASSLKAGLAGTYQETQYF.

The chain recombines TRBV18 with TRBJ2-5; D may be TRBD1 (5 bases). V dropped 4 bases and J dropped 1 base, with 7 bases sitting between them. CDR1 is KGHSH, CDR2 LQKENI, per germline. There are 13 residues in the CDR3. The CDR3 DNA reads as TGTGCCAGCTCACGGGGCAGCCAAGAGACCCAGTACTTC. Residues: CASSRGSQETQYF.

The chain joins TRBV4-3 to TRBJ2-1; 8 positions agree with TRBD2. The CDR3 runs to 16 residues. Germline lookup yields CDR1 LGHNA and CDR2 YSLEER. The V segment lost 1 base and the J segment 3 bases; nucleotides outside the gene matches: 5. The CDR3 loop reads CASSQVRGALYNEQFF. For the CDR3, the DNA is TGCGCCAGCAGCCAAGTGCGGGGGGCTCTCTACAATGAGCAGTTCTTC.

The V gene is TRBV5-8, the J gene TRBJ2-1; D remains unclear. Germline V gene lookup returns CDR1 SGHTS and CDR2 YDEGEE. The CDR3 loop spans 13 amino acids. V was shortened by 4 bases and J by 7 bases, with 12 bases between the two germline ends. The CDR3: CASSLRPPNEQFF. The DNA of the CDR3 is TGTGCCAGCAGCCTCCGTCCCCCAAATGAGCAGTTCTTC.

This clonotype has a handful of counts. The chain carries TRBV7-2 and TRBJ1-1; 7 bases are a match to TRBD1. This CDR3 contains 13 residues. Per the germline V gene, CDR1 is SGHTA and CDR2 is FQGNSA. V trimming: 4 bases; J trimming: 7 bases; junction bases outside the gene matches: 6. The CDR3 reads CASSYGQVDEAFF. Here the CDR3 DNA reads TGTGCCAGCAGCTACGGACAGGTGGATGAAGCTTTCTTT.

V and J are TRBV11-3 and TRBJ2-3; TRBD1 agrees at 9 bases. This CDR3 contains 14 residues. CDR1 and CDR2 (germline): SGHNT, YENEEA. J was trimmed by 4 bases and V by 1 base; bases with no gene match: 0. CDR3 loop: CASSLGQGADTQYF. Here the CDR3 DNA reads TGTGCCAGCAGCTTAGGACAGGGGGCAGATACGCAGTATTTT.

CDR3 DNA sequence: TGCAGTGCTAAAGCCCGGGACAGGACAAACGAGCAGTACTTC. Translating gives CSAKARDRTNEQYF. The chain recombines TRBV20-1 with TRBJ2-7, with 8 positions matching TRBD1. There are 14 residues in the CDR3. Germline assignment: CDR1 DFQATT and CDR2 SNEGSKA (reference sequence). Germline trimming cut 4 bases from V and 5 bases from J; bases unmatched to any gene: 10.

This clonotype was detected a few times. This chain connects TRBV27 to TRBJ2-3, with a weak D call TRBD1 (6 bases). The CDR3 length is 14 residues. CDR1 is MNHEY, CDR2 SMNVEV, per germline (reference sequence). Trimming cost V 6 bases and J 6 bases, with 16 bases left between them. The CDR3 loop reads CASRQVLRGDTQYF. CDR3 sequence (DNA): TGTGCCAGCAGACAGGTCCTGAGGGGGGATACGCAGTATTTT.

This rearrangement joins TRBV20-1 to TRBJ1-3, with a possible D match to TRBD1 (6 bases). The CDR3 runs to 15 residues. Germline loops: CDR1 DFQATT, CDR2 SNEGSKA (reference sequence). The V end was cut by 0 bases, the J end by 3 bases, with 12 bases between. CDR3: CSARDTGKGGNTIYF. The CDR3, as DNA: TGCAGTGCTAGAGATACAGGGAAGGGTGGAAACACCATATATTTT.

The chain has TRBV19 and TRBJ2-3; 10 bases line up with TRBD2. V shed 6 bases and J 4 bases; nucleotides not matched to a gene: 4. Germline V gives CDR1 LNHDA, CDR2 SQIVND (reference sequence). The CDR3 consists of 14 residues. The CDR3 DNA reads TGTGCCAGTAGGAGGACTAGCGGATCAGATACGCAGTATTTT. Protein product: CASRRTSGSDTQYF.